These T cell receptor beta chains were read from a single sample in a study of memory CD4+ T cells and cytomegalovirus serostatus. Clones were read by immunoSEQ multiplex PCR, and TCRdb kept only the in-frame ones, dropping some. The sample consists of fewer than 50,000 clones, about three quarters of them appearing once. The sequencing input was memory CD4+ T cells from blood. These TCRs come from an adult in good health and CMV-seronegative. Each CDR3 is given with its conserved first and last residue. Each record gives: V gene, D gene, J gene, clone size, CDR3 protein, CDR3 DNA. A D gene is named only where the DNA matches it firmly. Not every row has a clone size; where given, it reads once, few, many or a size class.

TRBV29-1	TRBD2	TRBJ2-1	.	CSVAGGRSYNEQFF	TGCAGCGTTGCAGGCGGGAGGTCCTACAATGAGCAGTTCTTC
TRBV5-1	TRBD2	TRBJ2-3	.	CASSLWTSGENTQYF	TGCGCCAGCAGCTTGTGGACTAGCGGGGAGAATACGCAGTATTTT
TRBV27	.	TRBJ1-1	.	CASSLAGETEAFF	TGTGCCAGCAGTTTAGCCGGGGAGACTGAAGCTTTCTTT
TRBV30	TRBD1	TRBJ1-4	.	CAWSADRAGGEKLFF	TGTGCCTGGAGTGCGGACAGGGCCGGAGGTGAAAAACTGTTTTTT
TRBV6-5	TRBD1	TRBJ2-2	few	CASTLGQGHSGELFF	TGTGCCAGCACCCTGGGACAGGGGCACTCCGGGGAGCTGTTTTTT
TRBV11-2	.	TRBJ2-1	once	CASSSLRVPNEQFF	TGTGCCAGCAGCTCCCTCAGGGTTCCCAATGAGCAGTTCTTC
TRBV5-1	.	TRBJ2-1	.	CASSLRDGYNEQFF	TGCGCCAGCAGCTTGAGGGATGGGTACAATGAGCAGTTCTTC
TRBV15	TRBD1	TRBJ1-2	.	CATSHDRDYGYTF	TGTGCCACCAGCCACGACAGGGACTATGGCTACACCTTC
TRBV6-5	.	TRBJ2-5	.	CASRGEGGKTQYF	TGTGCCAGCAGGGGAGAAGGGGGGAAGACCCAGTACTTC
TRBV6-1	.	TRBJ2-7	few	CASSDRAARRYEQYF	TGTGCCAGCAGTGACCGGGCAGCCAGGAGGTACGAGCAGTACTTC
TRBV19	TRBD2	TRBJ2-5	.	CASSRLAGARAAQYF	TGTGCCAGTAGTCGCCTAGCGGGAGCCCGGGCGGCCCAGTACTTC
TRBV10-3	TRBD2	TRBJ2-2	.	CATRTSGTTGELFF	TGTGCCACCCGGACTAGCGGGACCACCGGGGAGCTGTTTTTT
TRBV5-1	.	TRBJ2-7	.	CASSSASESEQYF	TGCGCCAGCAGCTCGGCTAGCGAGTCCGAGCAGTACTTC
TRBV29-1	.	TRBJ1-2	.	CSVERQAYGYTF	TGCAGCGTTGAACGACAGGCTTATGGCTACACCTTC
TRBV7-9	.	TRBJ1-1	.	CASSRDRQGQTEAFF	TGTGCCAGCAGCAGGGACCGTCAGGGGCAAACTGAAGCTTTCTTT
TRBV7-2	.	TRBJ1-4	.	CASSLSGGTNEKLFF	TGTGCCAGCAGCCTGTCAGGCGGTACTAATGAAAAACTGTTTTTT
TRBV7-2	.	TRBJ2-7	.	CASSPRQAYEQYF	TGTGCCAGCAGCCCCCGACAGGCCTACGAGCAGTACTTC
TRBV30	.	TRBJ1-1	few	CATPGRSATEAFF	TGTGCCACCCCGGGGAGGTCGGCCACTGAAGCTTTCTTT
TRBV27	.	TRBJ1-2	.	CASRLWGGDYGYTF	TGTGCCAGCAGGCTTTGGGGGGGTGACTATGGCTACACCTTC
TRBV6-5	.	TRBJ1-1	.	CASSYGQKNTEAFF	TGTGCCAGCAGTTACGGCCAGAAGAACACTGAAGCTTTCTTT
TRBV5-6	.	TRBJ2-5	few	CASSLVISGETQYF	TGTGCCAGCAGCTTGGTCATTTCGGGAGAGACCCAGTACTTC
TRBV9	.	TRBJ1-3	.	CASSVGVGNTIYF	TGTGCCAGCAGCGTAGGGGTTGGAAACACCATATATTTT
TRBV29-1	TRBD2	TRBJ2-1	.	CSAPGLAGDGAYNEQFF	TGCAGCGCCCCGGGACTAGCGGGAGATGGGGCCTACAATGAGCAGTTCTTC
TRBV10-3	.	TRBJ2-2	.	CAINPDTANTGELFF	TGTGCCATCAACCCGGACACGGCGAACACCGGGGAGCTGTTTTTT
TRBV27	.	TRBJ1-5	.	CATKLWGQARQPQHF	TGTGCCACCAAACTTTGGGGGCAGGCAAGACAGCCCCAGCATTTT
TRBV28	TRBD1	TRBJ1-4	.	CASSLLAGTGYTTNEKLFF	TGTGCCAGCAGTCTACTCGCCGGGACAGGGTACACTACTAATGAAAAACTGTTTTTT
TRBV7-9	.	TRBJ1-6	.	CASSLGRDNSPLHF	TGTGCCAGCAGCTTAGGGAGGGATAATTCACCCCTCCACTTT
TRBV7-8	TRBD2	TRBJ2-5	few	CASSLYLAGVPQETQYF	TGTGCCAGCAGCTTATATCTAGCGGGAGTTCCTCAAGAGACCCAGTACTTC
TRBV7-2	TRBD1	TRBJ1-4	.	CASSPGTAGEKLFF	TGTGCCAGCAGTCCCGGGACAGCGGGAGAAAAACTGTTTTTT
TRBV7-3	.	TRBJ2-2	.	CASSLFQDGELFF	TGTGCCAGCAGCTTATTCCAAGACGGGGAGCTGTTTTTT
TRBV6-5	.	TRBJ2-6	.	CASSYNSGANVLTF	TGTGCCAGCAGTTACAATTCTGGGGCCAACGTCCTGACTTTC
TRBV6-5	TRBD1	TRBJ1-1	few	CASSFADRGTEAFF	TGTGCCAGCAGTTTCGCGGACAGGGGCACTGAAGCTTTCTTT
TRBV10-2	TRBD2	TRBJ2-2	few	CASTSGRTYTGELFF	TGCGCCAGCACTAGCGGGAGGACCTACACCGGGGAGCTGTTTTTT
TRBV28	TRBD2	TRBJ2-1	.	CASSPSGSSYNEQFF	TGTGCCAGCAGTCCTAGCGGGAGCTCCTACAATGAGCAGTTCTTC
TRBV2	TRBD1	TRBJ1-5	.	CASSESRGLQPQHF	TGTGCCAGCAGTGAATCCAGGGGGCTTCAGCCCCAGCATTTT
TRBV5-1	.	TRBJ2-7	.	CASSRQGADYEQYF	TGCGCCAGCAGCCGTCAGGGAGCGGACTACGAGCAGTACTTC
TRBV7-9	TRBD2	TRBJ2-1	few	CASSARTSGRAGEQFF	TGTGCCAGCAGCGCCCGGACTAGCGGGAGGGCCGGGGAGCAGTTCTTC
TRBV18	.	TRBJ2-5	.	CASSKSWGVGETQYF	TGTGCCAGCTCAAAGTCCTGGGGTGTAGGAGAGACCCAGTACTTC
TRBV11-2	TRBD2	TRBJ2-2	once	CASSLASGRVITGELFF	TGTGCCAGCAGCTTAGCAAGCGGGAGGGTGATCACCGGGGAGCTGTTTTTT
TRBV6-1	TRBD2	TRBJ2-3	.	CASSDRTSGRGTDTQYF	TGTGCCAGCAGTGATCGGACTAGCGGGAGGGGAACAGATACGCAGTATTTT
TRBV11-3	TRBD1	TRBJ2-5	.	CASSPGGAEETQYF	TGTGCCAGCAGTCCAGGGGGCGCGGAGGAGACCCAGTACTTC
TRBV11-2	.	TRBJ1-1	.	CASSSQMNTEAFF	TGTGCCAGCAGCTCTCAGATGAACACTGAAGCTTTCTTT
TRBV30	TRBD1	TRBJ1-2	.	CACGQVLYGYTF	TGTGCTTGTGGACAGGTCCTCTATGGCTACACCTTC
TRBV11-2	.	TRBJ1-1	few	CASSLFAGDREAFF	TGTGCCAGCAGCTTATTTGCAGGAGACAGGGAAGCTTTCTTT
TRBV2	TRBD2	TRBJ2-7	.	CASSSGLDGEQYF	TGTGCCAGCAGTTCAGGACTAGACGGCGAGCAGTACTTC
TRBV28	.	TRBJ1-2	.	CAGGGHRAGYNGYTF	TGTGCCGGAGGCGGACATAGGGCCGGGTACAATGGCTACACCTTC
TRBV6-4	.	TRBJ2-7	.	CASEAGSEQYF	TGTGCCAGTGAGGCTGGGAGCGAGCAGTACTTC
TRBV11-3	.	TRBJ2-2	.	CASSLARTAGELFF	TGTGCCAGCAGCTTAGCCAGGACGGCCGGGGAGCTGTTTTTT
TRBV5-4	TRBD2	TRBJ2-7	once	CASSPATSGRYQEYF	TGTGCCAGCAGCCCGGCAACTAGCGGGAGGTATCAGGAGTACTTC
TRBV5-1	.	TRBJ1-2	.	CASSLAGDYGYTF	TGCGCCAGCAGCTTGGCTGGGGACTATGGCTACACCTTC
TRBV30	TRBD1	TRBJ1-2	.	CAWSRLRDRTGYGYTF	TGTGCCTGGAGCCGCCTGAGAGACCGGACAGGGTACGGCTACACCTTC
TRBV6-1	.	TRBJ1-2	.	CASSVSNYGYTF	TGTGCCAGCAGTGTATCTAACTATGGCTACACCTTC